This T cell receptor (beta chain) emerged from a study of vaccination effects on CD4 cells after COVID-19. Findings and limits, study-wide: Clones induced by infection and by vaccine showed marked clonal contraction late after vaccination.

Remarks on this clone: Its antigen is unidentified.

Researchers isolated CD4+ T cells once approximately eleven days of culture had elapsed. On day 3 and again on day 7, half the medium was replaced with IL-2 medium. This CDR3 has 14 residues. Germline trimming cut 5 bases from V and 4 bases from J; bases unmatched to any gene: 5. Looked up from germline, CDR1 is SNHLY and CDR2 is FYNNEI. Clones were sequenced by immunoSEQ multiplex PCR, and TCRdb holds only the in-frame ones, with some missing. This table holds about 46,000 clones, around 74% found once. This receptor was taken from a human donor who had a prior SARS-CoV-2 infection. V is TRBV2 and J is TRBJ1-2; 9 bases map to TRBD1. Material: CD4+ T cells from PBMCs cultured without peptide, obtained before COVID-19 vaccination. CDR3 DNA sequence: TGTGCCAGCAGTCAGGACAGGGGACGCTATGGCTACACCTTC. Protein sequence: CASSQDRGRYGYTF. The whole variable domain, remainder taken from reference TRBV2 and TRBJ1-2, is EPEVTQTPSHQVTQMGQEVILRCVPISNHLYFYWYRQILGQKVEFLVSFYNNEISEKSEIFDDQFSVERPDGSNFTLKIRSTKLEDSAMYFCASSQDRGRYGYTFGSGTRLTVV.